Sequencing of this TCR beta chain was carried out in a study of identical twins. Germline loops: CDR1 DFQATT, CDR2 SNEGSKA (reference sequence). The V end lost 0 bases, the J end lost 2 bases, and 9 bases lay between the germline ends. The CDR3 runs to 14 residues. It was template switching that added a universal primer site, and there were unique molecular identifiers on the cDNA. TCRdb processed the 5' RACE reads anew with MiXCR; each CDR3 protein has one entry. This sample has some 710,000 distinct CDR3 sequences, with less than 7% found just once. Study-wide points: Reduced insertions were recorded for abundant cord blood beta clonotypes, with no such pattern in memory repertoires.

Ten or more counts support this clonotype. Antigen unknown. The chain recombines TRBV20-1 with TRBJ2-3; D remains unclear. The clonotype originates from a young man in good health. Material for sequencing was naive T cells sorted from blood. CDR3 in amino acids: CSARDLSNTDTQYF. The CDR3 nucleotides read TGCAGTGCTAGAGATCTGTCTAACACAGATACGCAGTATTTT.